These T cell receptor beta chains were read from a single sample in a study of human T cells and chemical hapten exposure. MiXCR, run by TCRdb on the RACE reads, gives a single entry per CDR3 protein. The sample consists of a few hundred thousand distinct CDR3 sequences, about 9.4% of them appearing once. Sample: whole blood, taken in connection with sensitization to the hapten diphenylcyclopropenone (DPC). The receptors were sampled from a woman aged 40 to 49 with alopecia areata. Some clones in this sample may be carry-over from other donors' samples. Each CDR3 is given with its conserved first and last residue. A D gene is named only where the DNA matches it firmly. Clone size appears in some rows only: once, few, many, or a class for an expanded clone.

d_call: .
v_call: TRBV29-1
clone_size: many
j_call: TRBJ2-6
cdr3_length: 14
cdr3_nt: TGCAGCGTTTCGGGCCACTCTGGGGCCAACGTCCTGACTTTC
cdr3_aa: CSVSGHSGANVLTF

d_call: .
v_call: TRBV7-2
clone_size: few
j_call: TRBJ1-1
cdr3_length: 13
cdr3_nt: TGTGCCAGCAGCAACGGGTTACACCCTGAAGCTTTCTTT
cdr3_aa: CASSNGLHPEAFF

d_call: .
v_call: TRBV7-2
clone_size: few
j_call: TRBJ2-5
cdr3_length: 13
cdr3_nt: TGTGCCAGCAGCTTAGATCAGGGGGGGACCCAGTACTTC
cdr3_aa: CASSLDQGGTQYF

d_call: .
v_call: TRBV20-1
clone_size: few
j_call: TRBJ2-7
cdr3_length: 13
cdr3_nt: TGCAGTGCTAGAGGCAAGGGGTTCACGGAGCAGTACTTC
cdr3_aa: CSARGKGFTEQYF

d_call: .
v_call: TRBV6-2/TRBV6-3
clone_size: many
j_call: TRBJ1-2
cdr3_length: 13
cdr3_nt: TGTGCCAGCAGTTACCAGGGGACCTATGGCTACACCTTC
cdr3_aa: CASSYQGTYGYTF

d_call: .
v_call: TRBV4-3
clone_size: many
j_call: TRBJ2-1
cdr3_length: 13
cdr3_nt: TGCGCCAGCAGCCAAGATCTGGGCGGTGAGCAGTTCTTC
cdr3_aa: CASSQDLGGEQFF

d_call: TRBD1
v_call: TRBV5-1
clone_size: few
j_call: TRBJ2-7
cdr3_length: 15
cdr3_nt: TGCGCCAGCAGCTTGGAGGCAGGGGGCCTCTACGAGCAGTACTTC
cdr3_aa: CASSLEAGGLYEQYF

d_call: TRBD2
v_call: TRBV20-1
clone_size: .
j_call: TRBJ2-1
cdr3_length: 15
cdr3_nt: TGCAGTGCTATAACGCGGGAGCTCTCCTACAATGAGCAGTTCTTC
cdr3_aa: CSAITRELSYNEQFF

d_call: .
v_call: TRBV10-3
clone_size: .
j_call: TRBJ2-3
cdr3_length: 14
cdr3_nt: TGTGCCATCAGTGAGTCGGCAGGGGCAGATACGCAGTATTTT
cdr3_aa: CAISESAGADTQYF

d_call: TRBD2
v_call: TRBV20-1
clone_size: few
j_call: TRBJ2-7
cdr3_length: 14
cdr3_nt: TGCAGTGCTAGAGAGAGCGGGAGGGCCCACGAGCAGTACTTC
cdr3_aa: CSARESGRAHEQYF

d_call: .
v_call: TRBV6-2/TRBV6-3
clone_size: few
j_call: TRBJ2-5
cdr3_length: 13
cdr3_nt: TGTGCCAGCTCTCTGGATGGGGGAGCGTCCCAGTACTTC
cdr3_aa: CASSLDGGASQYF

d_call: .
v_call: TRBV12-3/TRBV12-4
clone_size: few
j_call: TRBJ1-1
cdr3_length: 12
cdr3_nt: TGTGCCAGCAGCATGCAGGGAACTGAAGCTTTCTTT
cdr3_aa: CASSMQGTEAFF

d_call: .
v_call: TRBV12-2
clone_size: .
j_call: TRBJ1-3
cdr3_length: 19
cdr3_nt: TGTGCAAGTCGTTTAGAGGGAGGGGCCGTAGGCTCCCCCAGAAACACCATATATTTT
cdr3_aa: CASRLEGGAVGSPRNTIYF

d_call: TRBD2
v_call: TRBV7-2
clone_size: many
j_call: TRBJ2-3
cdr3_length: 16
cdr3_nt: TGTGCCAGCAGCTTACCAGGGACTAGCGGGAGGAATACGCAGTATTTT
cdr3_aa: CASSLPGTSGRNTQYF

d_call: .
v_call: TRBV20-1
clone_size: few
j_call: TRBJ1-5
cdr3_length: 14
cdr3_nt: TGCAGTGCTGAACCTGGACGGGGCAATCAGCCCCAGCATTTT
cdr3_aa: CSAEPGRGNQPQHF

d_call: .
v_call: TRBV7-9
clone_size: .
j_call: TRBJ2-7
cdr3_length: 13
cdr3_nt: TGTGCCAGCAGCTTAGCTGCCCCCCGCGAGCAGTACTTC
cdr3_aa: CASSLAAPREQYF

d_call: TRBD1
v_call: TRBV28
clone_size: .
j_call: TRBJ2-5
cdr3_length: 16
cdr3_nt: TGTGCCAGCAGTTTCACCCCACAGGGGGCGGACGTGACCCAGTACTTC
cdr3_aa: CASSFTPQGADVTQYF

d_call: TRBD2
v_call: TRBV6-2/TRBV6-3
clone_size: few
j_call: TRBJ2-1
cdr3_length: 16
cdr3_nt: TGTGCCAGCAGCCCGATCCTAGCGGGACTCTACAATGAGCAGTTCTTC
cdr3_aa: CASSPILAGLYNEQFF